This T cell receptor (beta chain) was recorded in a study of blood T cell repertoires in COVID-19. The overall study: Acute-phase and convalescent COVID-19 samples originated in the United States, Italy and Spain. In each case, the material was cDNA or gDNA derived from T cells, B-cell-depleted T cells, or PBMCs.

In the authors' workflow: Amplification of reference gene primers provided the estimated nucleated cell counts. Measured with immunoSEQ multiplex PCR; TCRdb has only the in-frame clones, and not every one. That table gives V, J and clone size, and the DNA gave D and trimming. Of 200,000 to 250,000 clones listed, approximately 90% are singletons. The ends lost 2 bases at V and 2 bases at J; junction bases unmatched: 5. Germline lookup yields CDR1 SGHDT and CDR2 YYEEEE. The CDR3 is 15 amino acids. Sequenced sample: peripheral blood. V is TRBV5-6 and J is TRBJ1-1, with TRBD1 matching over 8 bases. The TCR sequence derives from a young woman who had recovered from COVID-19. Here the CDR3 DNA reads TGTGCCAGCAGCTTACGGGGACAGGCTAACACTGAAGCTTTCTTT. The encoded protein is CASSLRGQANTEAFF.